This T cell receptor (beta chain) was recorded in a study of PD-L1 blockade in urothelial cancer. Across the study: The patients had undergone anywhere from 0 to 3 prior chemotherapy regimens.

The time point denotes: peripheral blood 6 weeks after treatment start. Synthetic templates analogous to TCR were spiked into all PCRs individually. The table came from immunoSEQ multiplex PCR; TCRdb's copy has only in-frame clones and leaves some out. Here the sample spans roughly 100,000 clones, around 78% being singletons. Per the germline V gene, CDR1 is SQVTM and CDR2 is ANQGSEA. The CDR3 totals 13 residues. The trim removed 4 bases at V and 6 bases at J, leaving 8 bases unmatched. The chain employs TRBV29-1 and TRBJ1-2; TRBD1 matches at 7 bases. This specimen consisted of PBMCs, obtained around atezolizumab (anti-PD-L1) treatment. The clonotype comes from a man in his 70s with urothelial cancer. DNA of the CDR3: TGCAGCGTTGTCGGAGGGGGCTTGAATGGCTACACCTTC. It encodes CSVVGGGLNGYTF.